The clone carrying this T cell receptor beta chain showed up just a few times. The antigen remains undetermined. The PCR employed 60 Vbeta primers together with 13 Jbeta primers. Generated by immunoSEQ multiplex PCR, the TCRdb table keeps only in-frame clones and is missing some. Here the sample spans 150,000 to 200,000 clones, about 74% being singletons. This entry is derived from a study of cytomegalovirus exposure and HLA in healthy donors. Study-wide results and caveats: The productive fraction for most TCR beta V segments was about 90% or about 30% in an earlier analysis. In a later analysis, several top co-occurrence clusters appeared linked to parvovirus B19, influenza, CMV and Epstein-Barr virus.

This TCR derives from a male donor in good health and CMV-seronegative. Sequenced material: PBMCs.

Here the CDR3 DNA reads TGTGCCAGCAGCTTAGAGACAGGGGGGGGTGAAAAACTGTTTTTT. This translates into CASSLETGGGEKLFF. The gene calls are TRBV7-6 and TRBJ1-4, with 9 bases matching TRBD1. The CDR3 contains 15 residues. Germline-derived CDR1 and CDR2 are SGHVS and FNYEAQ. Losses at the gene ends were 1 base for V and 7 bases for J; bases not matched to a gene: 4.